This T cell receptor beta chain appears in the sequencing data of a study of cytomegalovirus exposure and HLA in healthy donors (dated by TCRdb to 2016 to 2017). As for the study more broadly: An earlier analysis of roughly 630 of the donors reported 250 to 300 Gb of sequence data and roughly 110 million unique TCR beta sequences from about 180 million T cells. An early release that covered about 600 HLA-typed donors contained about 300 gigabases of sequencing data and tens of millions of unique TCR sequences. The genetic ancestry cluster associated with self-reported Caucasian donors included 65% to 90% of the roughly 400 genotyped donors. The study aimed to test whether signatures of past pathogen exposure could be identified by cataloging public T cell receptors. The study profiled the T cell repertoires of 500 to 800 subjects by immunosequencing and related them to cytomegalovirus serostatus. A separate validation cohort of more than 100 different subjects was used in addition to the roughly 670-subject first cohort. The study combined high-throughput TCR immunosequencing, statistical association of individual TCRs with disease status, and machine learning to predict cytomegalovirus infection status. To study patterns of TCR occurrence, a later analysis re-analyzed previously published TCR beta repertoires from more than 550 donors and added high-resolution HLA genotyping. In the later analysis, no new phenotypic data were used to find candidate immune exposures; instead, reliance was placed on TCR beta sequences and their occurrence across donors. An earlier analysis of 587 of the donors applied high-throughput TCR beta sequencing to assess whether each TCR beta V gene segment acted as functional or pseudogenic. Donor age, sex, ethnicity and CMV serostatus were compiled together with the repertoire data. Genome-wide SNP genotypes for about three fifths of the roughly 700 donors were used in a later genetic analysis, which treated that subset as a discovery cohort. Every repertoire in the discovery cohort had been generated on one and the same sequencing platform. HLA typing covered class I and class II loci at four-digit resolution. Typing coverage differed by locus: A, B, C, DRB1 and DQB1 were typed in about 620-640 donors, DQA1 in about 500, DPA1 in around 610, and DPB1 in 400 to 480. Roughly five DR-DQ haplotypes were treated as single units for association and clustering because of strong linkage in the cohort. Among 398 genotyped donors of the cohort, an average of approximately 230,000 unique TCR beta nucleotide sequences were sequenced per donor, roughly 18% of them non-productive.

The research as a whole found: Correlated functional status among segregating V segments might reflect linkage disequilibrium, but an unknown experimental factor could not be ruled out. This cohort had only TCR beta chains sequenced, and the lack of alpha or paired-chain data limited which features could be detected. A later analysis found that most CMV-associated TCR beta chains appeared HLA-restricted, with HLA associations seemingly driven largely by CMV exposure. According to the authors, the approach could potentially be generalized to other disease states and immunological phenotypes. In an earlier analysis of approximately 600 of the donors, most TCR beta V segments were observed in productive rearrangements about 90% or about 30% of the time, broadly matching IMGT annotations. Because HLA typing was unavailable for some donors at each locus, only the typed subset was used in association tests. A later genetic analysis associated a missense DCLRE1C variant with V-gene and J-gene trimming of TCR beta chains, and an independent cohort replicated the association. A further reported finding was that TCR beta sequences accurately predicted the HLA-A and HLA-B alleles for most subjects in the first cohort. In a later analysis, the rate of TCR association differed among HLA loci, with DRB1 alleles having the most associated TCRs and HLA-C alleles having the fewest. The classifier was reported to diagnose cytomegalovirus status with high specificity and sensitivity in both the original cohort and the validation cohort. Fewer than 20 rarely observed V segments, including chromosome 9 orphons, were excluded from the earlier analysis of just under 600 of the donors because counts were too low. According to a later genetic analysis, donors in an Asian-associated ancestry cluster had fewer N-insertions in productive TCRs than the approximately 690-donor mean. The only immune exposure information available for the cohort was CMV serostatus. Presence/absence analyses assumed roughly uniform sequencing depth across donors, an assumption that may not hold. A later analysis found that HLA-associated TCR beta chains were more clonally expanded and had lower generation probabilities than equally common non-associated chains. The 87-base-pair reads could not distinguish some IMGT-functional V segments, including TRBV6-2 and TRBV6-3, so those segments were excluded. Three of the identified cytomegalovirus-associated TCR beta chains were confirmed in vitro to be specific for cytomegalovirus antigens. While some public TCRs were present in many individuals, most TCR sequences turned up only very rarely across donors. A group of highly shared sequence variants was considered likely to be a technical artifact of the sequencing pipeline. Assigning TCR associations to individual alleles was difficult when HLA alleles, especially DR and DQ, strongly co-occurred. At a false discovery rate of 0.05, a later analysis linked under 20,000 TCR beta sequences to specific HLA alleles. Several of the top co-occurrence clusters appeared to be linked to parvovirus B19, influenza, CMV and Epstein-Barr virus, according to a later analysis. A total of fewer than 200 TCR beta chains were listed by the study as associated with cytomegalovirus.

Libraries were prepared through the immunoSEQ multiplex PCR assay. The multiplex PCR relied on a mix of 60 forward primers for TCR Vbeta segments and 13 reverse primers for TCR Jbeta segments. The CDR3 region of rearranged TCR beta genes was amplified from genomic DNA by a multiplex PCR assay. The Illumina HiSeq System was used to sequence the amplified TCR beta libraries as 87-base-pair reads. In the original analysis: Across the 670 or so repertoires, a later analysis counted roughly 84 million unique TCR beta chains, 8.5 million to 12 million of which were shared by at least two donors. A nearest-neighbor algorithm error-corrected the raw reads and collapsed the reads into unique sequences, merging closely related sequences to remove PCR and sequencing errors. V, D and J gene segments were assigned by aligning CDR3 sequences to IMGT reference sequences. For a sequence to be retained, at least a six-nucleotide match to both a V gene segment and a J gene segment was required. Rearrangements were classified as productive when the CDR3 lacked stop codons and remained in frame with V and J, and all other rearrangements were classified as non-productive. CDR3 was defined by IMGT convention, running from the second conserved V-encoded cysteine to the conserved J-encoded phenylalanine. Sequences without an unambiguous match to a single V gene segment were excluded from the earlier analysis of approximately 560 of the donors. An earlier analysis of fewer than 750 of the donors classified V segments as functional when productive rearrangements were above 56.7% and as segregating when the standard deviation between donors was above 5%. A statistical classification framework was developed to diagnose cytomegalovirus status using the catalog of TCR beta chain sequences. A later analysis assigned V and J genes by comparing TCR nucleotide sequences with IMGT/GENE-DB human TR gene sequences. Using the TCRdist pipeline, a later analysis assigned CDR3 sequences along with most-parsimonious VDJ recombination scenarios. In a later analysis, each TCR beta chain was defined by its CDR3 amino acid sequence together with its V-gene family, and reads lacking a unique V-gene family were excluded. In a later analysis, fewer than 650 highly shared, low-generation-probability nucleotide sequences were removed to address suspected cross-contamination and a sequencing artifact. In a later analysis, a clonal expansion index was calculated for each public chain from normalized within-repertoire ranks of inferred template counts. Generation probabilities in a later analysis came from a VDJ recombination model fitted to out-of-frame rearrangements, and those results were checked against IGoR. Hypergeometric tests were used in a later analysis to score TCR-TCR, TCR-HLA and TCR-CMV co-occurrence, with a repertoire-size bias correction applied to the TCR pairs. A later analysis estimated false discovery rates by permuting HLA or CMV assignments 20 times. In a later analysis, co-occurring TCRs were grouped with DBSCAN, and TCRdist sequence similarity was added when clustering was performed within HLA-allele-positive subsets. Co-occurrence clustering excluded repertoires with fewer than 30,000 or more than 120,000 public chains, plus five with anomalous nucleotide sharing. As stored in TCRdb, this immuneACCESS dataset retains in-frame rearrangements with V and J assigned. A fraction of the clones does not appear; measured against another copy, unresolved V genes explain less than half of the discrepancy, and the remainder lacks a known reason. Clone size and the V and J calls come from that table; the DNA yielded D and trimming. The sample yields 160,000 or so clones; about 85% were counted once. Roughly 2.4% of the sample comes from the top ten.

The cohort was made up of approximately 670 healthy bone marrow donors. Cohort members were all nominally healthy when sampled, although unrecorded immune exposures were likely present. The donor tested CMV seronegative, placing the donor among the roughly 340 seronegative members of the cohort. Each donor provided a peripheral blood sample, and peripheral blood mononuclear cells were used for TCR beta sequencing. Genomic DNA was extracted from the blood cell samples with the Qiagen DNeasy Blood Extraction Kit. In the germline V gene, CDR1 corresponds to SGHDN and CDR2 to FVKESK. At the junction V is shortened by 2 bases and J by 0 bases; bases outside the gene matches: 10. Counted from cysteine to phenylalanine, this CDR3 has 19 amino acids. Left in the record is the CDR3 DNA by itself, 57 bases read in frame from the first base. Points on this clone: The target of this receptor is not known. The sample holds no much larger clone one base away, and base qualities are not on file.

This TCR derives from a woman aged 18-35 years in good health and CMV-seronegative. Source material: PBMCs. The V and J segments used are TRBV14 and TRBJ2-7; 13 bases in the junction line up with TRBD2. The nucleotides are TGTGCCAGCAGCCAAACCGGGACTAGCGGGGCCAAGAGCTCCTACGAGCAGTACTTC. This codes for CASSQTGTSGAKSSYEQYF.